This entry concerns a single TCR beta chain. The specificity of this receptor is unknown. No clone much larger than this one lies a single base away; base qualities are absent. From the cysteine through the phenylalanine, the CDR3 covers 12 amino acids. Only the CDR3 DNA is retained, 36 bases long and in frame from the first base. According to the germline V gene (reference sequence), CDR1 reads DFQATT and CDR2 reads SNEGSKA. V loses 2 bases of germline sequence and J loses 5 bases, and the interval between the two ends is 9 bases. The library was obtained by PCR. At the Johns Hopkins FTIC core, DNA from the cultured CD4+ T cells underwent TCR sequencing with the Oncomine TCR Beta short-read assay. The QIAamp micro DNA kit was used to extract genomic DNA from the cultured CD4+ T cells. Oncomine TCR Beta libraries made from cultured CD4+ T cells were pooled using unique dual indexes and sequenced on an Illumina iSeq 100. As for how the authors treated the data: Non-productive sequences were filtered out, and CDR3s that did not start with C, did not end with F or W, or were shorter than 7 amino acids were discarded. Antigen-specific clonotypes were identified using the MANAFEST web application through comparison of peptide-stimulated wells with reference and other culture wells. For a clone to be called positive, the clone needed an FDR below 0.05, an odds ratio above 5, and a productive frequency above 0.1% in at least two of three replicate wells. A clonotype was classed as cross-reactive if the clonotype showed significant expansion both in SARS-CoV-2 spike wells and in at least one common cold coronavirus spike condition. Similarity between CDR3 sequences was evaluated in R version 3.6.1 using Levenshtein distances (stringdist) and unrooted phylogenetic trees (ape). TCRdb applied fastp at Q25 and MiXCR to the public reads, then kept only in-frame beta chains. Rows matching on CDR3 protein sequence are summarized as one entry with the most common DNA and genes. The V and J calls shown here were made by TCRdb, not taken from the authors' results. Recorded for this sample are 20,000 to 25,000 distinct CDR3 sequences; roughly two thirds of them occurred a single time. The top ten clonotypes cover 15% to 20% of the sample.

The source of the sample is a study of vaccination and CD4 T cells after COVID-19 (dated by TCRdb to 2022 to 2024). About the full investigation: The convalescent cohort comprised six males and four females, including two Hispanic individuals, seven Caucasians, two Asians and one multiracial person. Control cultures used a CEFX viral epitope pool as positive control, an HIV-1 Nef peptide pool as negative control, or no peptide. Two doses of either the Pfizer-BioNTech BNT162b2 vaccine (n=8) or the Moderna mRNA-1273 vaccine (n=2) were administered to participants. Post-vaccine blood samples were taken a median of around 77 days after the second vaccine dose, with a range of about 14 to 241 days. The cultures were stimulated with overlapping spike peptide pools from SARS-CoV-2 and from the common cold coronaviruses HCoV-NL63, HCoV-OC43 and HCoV-229E. Post-COVID blood samples were collected from convalescent patients a median of approximately 100 days after diagnosis, with a range of roughly 35 to 170 days. In around nine COVID-19 convalescent patients and a handful of infection-naive healthy vaccine recipients, the spike-specific CD4+ TCR repertoire before mRNA vaccination was compared with the repertoire after mRNA vaccination.

This sample's treatment or condition label indicates: approximately nine-day PBMC culture with coronavirus spike peptide pools or control peptides (ViraFEST assay). The study used the ViraFEST assay, which expanded antigen-specific T cells with peptide pools and then identified expanded clonotypes by TCR sequencing. Negative nucleocapsid antibody tests before and after vaccination confirmed that the healthy vaccine recipients had no prior SARS-CoV-2 infection. PBMCs were cultured at about 2 million per well in IMDM supplemented with about 5.5% human AB serum and 8.5 to 10 IU/ml IL-2, with 10 ug/ml peptide pools added. Half of the culture medium was replaced with fresh IL-2-containing medium on days 3 and 7. Once the cells had been in culture for less than 12 days, the EasySep CD4+ T cell isolation kit was used to isolate CD4+ T cells by negative selection. Ficoll-Paque Plus gradient centrifugation was used to isolate PBMCs from whole blood, and the isolated PBMCs were then either used fresh or cryopreserved at -140C. Each culture condition was generally run in triplicate wells.

Paper-wide results and their limitations: Relatively few convalescent patients were included in the study, and early timepoints after natural infection were not analyzed. Among convalescent patients, a median around 89% of the SARS-CoV-2-reactive clones seen after vaccination appeared only after vaccination, which suggests priming specific to the vaccine. In convalescent patients, nearly all vaccine-specific clones (304 of 307) were found to be mono-reactive for SARS-CoV-2 spike rather than cross-reactive with common cold coronaviruses. The median number of SARS-CoV-2-reactive clonotypes rose from under 25 after infection to 38 after vaccination, but the change was not significant.

The receptor was isolated from a human donor who received a COVID-19 vaccine. The V and J genes are TRBV20-1 and TRBJ2-5; the D gene is perhaps TRBD1, from 5 matching bases. This specimen consisted of CD4+ T cells from blood, cultured in vitro, obtained after SARS-CoV-2 vaccination. The nucleotide sequence is given as TGCAGTGCTAGAATAGGGGTCGAGACCCAGTACTTC. Its protein reads: CSARIGVETQYF.